The 6 T cell receptor beta chains listed next were all sequenced from one sample in a study of CD8 T cells in ankylosing spondylitis. Study-wide results and caveats: Eight highly homologous variants formed a TCR beta motif that appeared characteristic of ankylosing spondylitis blood.

The antigens these receptors bind are not known. TCRdb used MiXCR to reprocess the 5' RACE reads, holding one entry per CDR3 protein. The data contain fewer than 550,000 distinct CDR3 sequences, roughly 5.3% of them singletons. Sequencing used blood, either unsorted or a sorted T cell fraction (not recorded which). The receptor source for this set is a male donor with ankylosing spondylitis.

This clonotype was seen repeatedly, ten times or more. V and J are TRBV6-2 or TRBV6-3 and TRBJ2-5, with D perhaps matching TRBD1 or TRBD2 (5 bases each). The CDR3 consists of 14 residues. Germline CDR1 is MNHEY and CDR2 is SVGEGT. V lost 6 bases and J 2 bases, leaving 13 bases between the germline ends. CDR3 amino acids: CASRARGSQETQYF. CDR3 bases: TGTGCCAGCAGGGCCCGGGGCTCTCAAGAGACCCAGTACTTC.

This clonotype showed up many times. This sequence joins TRBV20-1 and TRBJ2-5; D remains unclear. CDR1 is DFQATT and CDR2 is SNEGSKA in the germline V gene (reference sequence). This CDR3 spans 13 amino acids. V shed 5 bases and J shed 5 bases, with 15 bases lying between them. CDR3 sequence reads: CSAPWGSTETQYF. CDR3 sequence (DNA): TGCAGTGCTCCTTGGGGTAGCACGGAGACCCAGTACTTC.

This clonotype showed up many times. V gene TRBV20-1 combines with J gene TRBJ2-5; TRBD1 or TRBD2 may be the D gene (5 bases each). This CDR3 region has 17 residues. V was clipped by 2 bases and J by 5 bases, with 24 bases between them. CDR1 DFQATT and CDR2 SNEGSKA come from the germline V gene (reference sequence). The CDR3 DNA reads as TGCAGTGCTAGACCATCACTAGGGCCCAGTGGGACGGAGACCCAGTACTTC. Its protein is CSARPSLGPSGTETQYF.

Only one count was recorded for this clonotype. The CDR3 loop is CASSPGLLCQPQHF. CDR3 nucleotides: TGTGCCAGCAGCCCCGGGCTCCTCTGCCAGCCCCAGCATTTT. V and J are TRBV4-2 and TRBJ1-5, with unresolved D. Trimming removed 4 bases from V and 7 bases from J, with 14 bases in between. Germline V lookup: CDR1 LGHNA, CDR2 YNFKEQ. The CDR3 spans 14 residues.

This clonotype turned up a few times. CDR3 sequence: CSAKDSYNEQFF. The CDR3, as DNA: TGCAGTGCTAAGGACAGCTACAATGAGCAGTTCTTC. The J gene is TRBJ2-1, the V gene TRBV20-1; D is perhaps TRBD1 (6 bases). The CDR3 has 12 amino acids. V gave up 4 bases and J gave up 3 bases, with 7 bases separating them. Germline loops: CDR1 DFQATT, CDR2 SNEGSKA (reference sequence).

This clonotype occurred many times. This chain joins TRBV7-8 and TRBJ2-7; D unresolved. Germline V CDR1 and CDR2: SGHVS, FQNEAQ. V was clipped by 5 bases and J by 2 bases, with 7 bases between them. The CDR3 consists of 12 residues. For the CDR3, the DNA is TGTGCCAGCAGCCGATCTACCTACGAGCAGTACTTC. It translates to CASSRSTYEQYF.